This section outlines one T cell receptor beta chain sequence together with its context. Its antigen specificity is not known. There are no base qualities to consult, and no much larger clone falls within one base. This entry comes from a study of blood T cell repertoires in COVID-19 (dated by TCRdb to 2018 to 2020). Study-level background: The collaborator samples originated in the United States, Italy and Spain and spanned the acute and convalescent phases of COVID-19. The prospective study material was composed of cDNA or gDNA derived from T cells, B-cell-depleted T cells, or PBMCs. Deeply sampled blood TCRbeta repertoires from subjects exposed to, actively infected with, or recovered from COVID-19 were included in the dataset. The repertoires were released in a freely available public database intended as a resource for research on the immune response to SARS-CoV-2. Samples were obtained from the ongoing ImmuneRACE study (first 160 participants) and from about 1,300 subjects provided by 6 global collaborators. Sample metadata almost always included a de-identified subject ID, COVID-19 status, age in years and sex. HLA class I and class II types, where available, came from metadata supplied by the sample provider rather than from assay-based typing. Study-wide conclusions, independent of this receptor: The quantity of clinical and demographic metadata differed by source and by participant and was supplied without curation.

The immunoSEQ Assay, a bias-controlled multiplex PCR, was used to amplify TCRbeta CDR3 regions from genomic DNA. From the authors' description of their analysis: The number of nucleated cells in each sample was estimated by amplification of reference gene primers within the assay. Sequence reads were collapsed and filtered to measure the absolute abundance of every unique TCRbeta CDR3 rearrangement. Productive Simpson clonality was computed per sample as the square root of Simpson's diversity index over productive rearrangements. TCRdb took over this immuneACCESS table, retaining in-frame rearrangements with V and J assigned. Such tables are incomplete; in checked studies, under half of the missing clones stem from an unresolved V gene, and the remainder is unexplained. V, J and clone size were drawn from that table, and D and trimming were deduced from the DNA. The sample contains about 95,000 clones, around nine tenths of them found a single time. The ten largest clones add up to roughly 3.5% of the sample.

Whole blood was collected in K2EDTA tubes by collaborating institutions according to the institutions' own protocols. For TCRbeta analysis, collaborator samples were shipped as frozen whole blood, as isolated PBMCs, or as DNA extracted from either sample type. The germline V gene (reference sequence) specifies GTSNPN as CDR1 and SVGIG as CDR2. From its cysteine to its phenylalanine, the CDR3 spans 14 amino acids. The read is trimmed to its CDR3 DNA, 42 bases read in frame from base 1. V loses 0 bases at its end and J loses 5 bases; junction bases beyond the gene matches: 3. Sequenced material: peripheral blood. The chain links TRBV30 with TRBJ2-2; the central 7 bases match TRBD2. The sequence came from a woman in her 70s with acute or convalescent COVID-19. The sequence in DNA is TGTGCCTGGAGTGTAGCGGGGCCTACCGGGGAGCTGTTTTTT. It translates to CAWSVAGPTGELFF.